The present T cell receptor beta chain was sequenced within a study of OX40 agonist ivuxolimab in advanced cancers. On the study more broadly: Dose-escalation subjects each had hepatocellular carcinoma, melanoma, renal cell or head and neck cancer. General study findings and limits: Researchers did not determine the expanded peripheral T cells' antigen specificity. The study observed clonal expansion of CD4+ and CD8+ blood T cells by week 6 at 0.1 to 3.0 mg/kg.

TCRdb keeps only in-frame clones here, not all; method: immunoSEQ multiplex PCR. The sample gives more than 70,000 clones, 65% to 90% of which show up once; around 0.5% is in the top ten. Sampling times: baseline, cycle 4 day 1, cycle 7 day 1. Germline V lookup: CDR1 MDHEN, CDR2 SYDVKM. This CDR3 region has 16 residues. Trimming took 7 bases from V and 1 from J; bases not matched to a gene: 10. With regard to this clone: What it binds is unknown.

Sequenced here: CD4+ or CD8+ T cells sorted from blood, sampled in a trial of the OX40 agonist ivuxolimab. This chain connects TRBV28 to TRBJ1-2, with TRBD1 matching over 9 bases. This clonotype was sampled from an adult with an advanced solid tumor such as melanoma, head and neck, liver or kidney cancer. CDR3 in amino acids: CASKYAGTGNNYGYTF. CDR3 bases: TGTGCCAGCAAGTACGCCGGGACAGGGAATAACTATGGCTACACCTTC.